The rows below give T cell receptor beta chains drawn from one sample of a study of blood T cell repertoires in COVID-19. Method: immunoSEQ multiplex PCR; TCRdb's copy keeps in-frame clones and lacks some. The profile shows around 390,000 clones, 85% to 90% of them singletons. Sample: PBMCs or T cells enriched from blood (not recorded which). The receptors were gathered from a woman aged 50 to 60 who had recovered from COVID-19. Both conserved end residues are trimmed from each CDR3. D genes are given only for firm matches.

>.|TRBV13
ASSYRSQETQY
>.|TRBV11-2
ASSPVETGYSYEQY
>.|TRBV2
ASSPQTLGDQPQH
>.|TRBV9
ASSVVPLNTGELF
>TRBD1|TRBV2
ATVLRDRAPTEAF
>.|TRBV27
ASSSVSGNTIY
>.|TRBV2
ASKAGTTNEKLF
>TRBD1|TRBV28
ASSLDRDNSPLH
>TRBD2|TRBV4-1
ASSQDSGATDTQY
>.|TRBV7-9
ASTSWAGLAHTYNEQF
>.|TRBV5-1
ASSLGQVNTDTQY
>TRBD2|TRBV4-2
ASSDSDGTSGAGNEQF
>.|TRBV5-1
ASSNRATGELF
>TRBD1|TRBV9
ASSPTGASGSF
>.|TRBV5-3
ARSLFQSLEQY
>.|TRBV30
AWSVQGARGAF
>TRBD2|TRBV30
AWTSGGSSSYNEQF
>.|TRBV9
ASSTGQTLDTEAF
>TRBD1|TRBV7-6
ASSPRDRGSGNTIY
>TRBD1|TRBV7-3
ASSSTGVNTEAF
>TRBD1|TRBV6-1
ASSGPGTGRGNTIY
>.|TRBV19
ASRTQGGARYSNQPQH
>TRBD1|TRBV9
ASSVRDSSGNTIY
>TRBD2|TRBV12-5
ASGFPRGLAGTDTQY
>TRBD1|TRBV7-8
ASSLDPGGKNIQY
>.|TRBV15
ATSRDRGANSPLH
>TRBD1|TRBV5-4
ASRGGTGTYEQY
>.|TRBV4-3
ASSQLDRAYGYT
>TRBD2|TRBV6-1
ASSEPGLADANTGELF
>TRBD1|TRBV7-3
ASSLSGTGMNTEAF
>.|TRBV2
ASNLIRDGYT
>TRBD1|TRBV25-1
ASSRQGILYGYT
>.|TRBV7-9
ASSQTGTGNQPQH
>TRBD1|TRBV10-3
AISDPRTGEDIQPAGYT
>TRBD2|TRBV5-1
ASSLLAGGADTQY
>.|TRBV3-1/TRBV3-2
ASSQGGVLGNTIY
>TRBD2|TRBV10-3
AISDASGGPGEQY
>TRBD1|TRBV4-1
ASSQDGSIQGARGYT
>TRBD2|TRBV6-5
AGSPGGAGANVLT
>TRBD2|TRBV9
ASSPRLAGRHEQY
>.|TRBV5-1
ASSLARGDMNTEAF
>.|TRBV7-8
ASSPLLGTQY
>.|TRBV4-3
ASSQSAYQDSYEQY
>.|TRBV20-1
SASPSTEAF
>TRBD1|TRBV28
ASREGTGGEKLF
>TRBD2|TRBV6-2/TRBV6-3
ASSPVGRGAYNEQF
>TRBD2|TRBV27
ASSWGPGGVYEQY
>.|TRBV27
ASSPHRDSNQPQH
>TRBD2|TRBV7-9
ASSAASGGAYEQY
>.|TRBV27
ASSLGGVGTGELF
>TRBD1|TRBV7-2
ASSLKPTGGQPQH
>.|TRBV19
ASSISLYSIDYEQY
>.|TRBV5-4
ASSFQGGDTGELF
>.|TRBV12-3/TRBV12-4
ASSYPRVPIY